This T cell receptor beta chain was found in a study of blood T cell repertoires in COVID-19. Some clones are missing from TCRdb's copy, which holds only in-frame ones; the method was immunoSEQ multiplex PCR. The sample includes 300,000 to 450,000 clones, 70% to 85% of them seen just once. The receptor comes from a human donor with acute or convalescent COVID-19. The donor label of this sample is uncertain. The sample consisted of peripheral blood.

CDR3 bases: TGTGCCAGCAACCGCGGCTCCTACAATGAGCAGTTCTTC. Translating gives CASNRGSYNEQFF. The V and J genes are TRBV7-9 and TRBJ2-1; no reliable D call. Germline CDR1 and CDR2: SEHNR and FQNEAQ (reference sequence). The CDR3 runs 13 residues. Trimming took 7 bases from V and 0 from J, leaving 7 bases between them.